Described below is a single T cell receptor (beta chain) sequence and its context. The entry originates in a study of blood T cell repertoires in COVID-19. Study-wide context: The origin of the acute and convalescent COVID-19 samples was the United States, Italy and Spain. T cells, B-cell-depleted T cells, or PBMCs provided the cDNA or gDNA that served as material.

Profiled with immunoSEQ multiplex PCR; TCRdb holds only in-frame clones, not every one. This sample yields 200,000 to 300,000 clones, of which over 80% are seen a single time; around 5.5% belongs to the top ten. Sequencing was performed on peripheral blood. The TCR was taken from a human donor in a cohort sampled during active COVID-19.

CDR3 amino acids: CASAGTSGRALPYEQYF. The CDR3 coding sequence is TGTGCCAGCGCCGGGACTAGCGGGAGGGCCTTGCCCTACGAGCAGTACTTC. The rearrangement joins TRBV19 to TRBJ2-7; the match to TRBD2 covers 16 bases. The trim removed 9 bases at V and 2 bases at J, leaving 10 bases unmatched. CDR3 length: 17 residues. Germline V CDR1 and CDR2: LNHDA, SQIVND (reference sequence).